These 31 T cell receptor beta chains originate from one sample sequenced in a study of cytomegalovirus exposure and HLA in healthy donors. In the PCR, 60 Vbeta and 13 Jbeta primers were used. The data were produced by immunoSEQ multiplex PCR, yet TCRdb's version contains in-frame clones alone and is incomplete. The table lists about 150,000 clones, about 68% of them singletons. The sequenced sample was PBMCs. The origin of the receptors is a man aged 18-30 years in good health and CMV-seronegative.

This chain joins TRBV5-4 and TRBJ2-7; TRBD2 aligns across 8 bases. There are 14 residues in the CDR3. CDR1 and CDR2 (germline): SGHNT, YYREEE (reference sequence). With 6 bases clipped from V and 2 bases from J, the junction kept 7 bases outside the gene matches. The CDR3 loop reads CASTREGRAYEQYF. CDR3 nucleotides: TGTGCCAGCACCCGGGAGGGCCGGGCCTACGAGCAGTACTTC.

This chain uses TRBV11-2 with TRBJ2-2; 10 bases match TRBD2. This CDR3 is built from 17 residues. V trimming: 0 bases; J trimming: 8 bases; junction bases outside the gene matches: 9. The V gene's germline CDR1 is SGHAT and CDR2 FQNNGV. The CDR3 DNA reads as TGTGCCAGCAGCTTAGAAACTCTAGCGGGAGAGGCTGGGGAGCTGTTTTTT. It yields the protein CASSLETLAGEAGELFF.

The chain joins TRBV5-1 to TRBJ2-3; TRBD2 agrees at 12 bases. Germline CDR1 is SGHRS and CDR2 is YFSETQ. V shed 0 bases and J 1 base; nucleotides not matched to a gene: 3. CDR3 length: 17 residues. CDR3 sequence reads: CASSLGLAGVGTDTQYF. The CDR3 DNA reads as TGCGCCAGCAGCTTGGGACTAGCGGGAGTGGGCACAGATACGCAGTATTTT.

This clone was observed a handful of times. This rearrangement joins TRBV2 to TRBJ2-3, with 8 bases aligning to TRBD2. The V gene's germline CDR1 is SNHLY and CDR2 FYNNEI. This CDR3 region has 13 residues. After removal of 3 bases from V and 6 bases from J, the junction contained 2 bases not matched to a gene. The CDR3 sequence: CASSDTSGDTQYF. DNA of the CDR3: TGTGCCAGCAGTGACACTAGCGGCGATACGCAGTATTTT.

Turning to this clone: A read error may account for a junction end that differs from germline. This chain joins TRBV30 and TRBJ1-2; no firm D call. The CDR3 is made up of 11 amino acids. The germline V gene has CDR1 GTSNPN and CDR2 SVGIG (reference sequence). The CDR3 nucleotides read TGTGCCTGGAGAGGAGAGTCATGGCCCCTCTTC. Translation: CAWRGESWPLF.

The table lists this clone with a few counts. The chain has TRBV27 and TRBJ2-7; 9 positions agree with TRBD2. V gave up 5 bases and J gave up 2 bases; unmatched junction bases: 7. CDR1 is MNHEY, CDR2 SMNVEV, per germline (reference sequence). CDR3 length equals 15 residues. CDR3 in DNA: TGTGCCAGCAGTCCCTTAGGCGGGAGGGCCTACGAGCAGTACTTC. This sequence encodes CASSPLGGRAYEQYF.

The chain joins TRBV6-1 to TRBJ1-4; TRBD1 is a possible D gene (5 bases). The V gene's germline CDR1 is MNHNS and CDR2 SASEGT. The CDR3 totals 14 residues. V lost 6 bases and J lost 0, with 8 bases in between. In DNA form, the CDR3 reads TGTGCCAGCAGGCGACAGTCAACTAATGAAAAACTGTTTTTT. Residues: CASRRQSTNEKLFF.

The chain links TRBV14 to TRBJ2-7; D perhaps matches TRBD2 (6 bases). Looked up from germline, CDR1 is SGHDN and CDR2 is FVKESK. The CDR3 has 14 residues. The V end lost 4 bases, the J end lost 0 bases, and 10 bases lay between the germline ends. CDR3 sequence reads: CASSRSGRSYEQYF. The CDR3 nucleotides read TGTGCCAGCAGCCGAAGCGGGCGCTCCTACGAGCAGTACTTC.

This sequence joins TRBV7-8 and TRBJ2-5, with 7 bases that match TRBD1. Trimming removed 7 bases from V and 3 bases from J; junction bases left unmatched: 17. Germline V gives CDR1 SGHVS, CDR2 FQNEAQ. The CDR3 has 17 amino acids. CDR3 loop: CASTQGLLRGREETQYF. The CDR3 DNA sequence: TGTGCCAGCACGCAGGGCCTCCTTAGGGGGCGGGAAGAGACCCAGTACTTC.

The rearrangement uses TRBV5-4 and TRBJ2-5, with D tentatively TRBD2 (6 bases). The V and J ends lost 0 bases and 1 base respectively, with 10 bases between them. The CDR3 has 15 amino acids. Germline lookup yields CDR1 SGHNT and CDR2 YYREEE (reference sequence). The CDR3 loop reads CASSLGVGGQETQYF. CDR3 DNA: TGTGCCAGCAGCTTGGGGGTCGGGGGCCAAGAGACCCAGTACTTC.

The chain employs TRBV5-7 and TRBJ1-1, with TRBD1 identical over 7 bases. TRBV5-7 is filed as an ORF, its function uncertain. This CDR3 is 14 amino acids long. V lost 7 bases to trimming and J lost 0 bases; unmatched junction nucleotides: 6. The CDR3 here is CASCYRGMNTEAFF. In DNA, the CDR3 is TGTGCCAGCTGTTACAGGGGAATGAACACTGAAGCTTTCTTT.

The rearrangement joins TRBV7-2 to TRBJ2-7; TRBD2 might be the D (7 bases). The V and J ends lost 1 base and 3 bases respectively, with 22 bases between them. Germline V gene sequence: CDR1 SGHTA, CDR2 FQGNSA. The CDR3 has 18 amino acids. The CDR3: CASSLDSGGPPQIYEQYF. In DNA form, the CDR3 reads TGTGCCAGCAGCTTAGATTCGGGGGGCCCCCCTCAGATCTACGAGCAGTACTTC.

This clone was picked up a small number of times. The chain has TRBV5-1 and TRBJ1-6, with a possible D match to TRBD1 (6 bases). The germline gives CDR1 SGHRS, CDR2 YFSETQ. The V gene lost 0 bases and the J gene lost 10 bases, with 11 bases spanning the gap. The CDR3 has 14 amino acids. CDR3 sequence: CASSLAGGGSPLHF. In DNA, the CDR3 is TGCGCCAGCAGCTTGGCGGGGGGCGGATCACCCCTCCACTTT.

The chain carries TRBV5-5 and TRBJ2-7; TRBD2 matches at 10 bases. Germline CDR1 SGHKS, CDR2 YYEKEE (reference sequence). The ends lost 4 bases at V and 5 bases at J; junction bases unmatched: 9. The CDR3 covers 15 residues. The CDR3 reads CASSPSGRAVDEQYF. The CDR3 region has the DNA TGTGCCAGCAGCCCAAGCGGGAGGGCAGTAGACGAGCAGTACTTC.

The V and J genes are TRBV5-8 and TRBJ2-7; 10 bases align to TRBD2. The CDR3 is 17 amino acids. Germline V lookup: CDR1 SGHTS, CDR2 YDEGEE. Unmatched junction bases numbered 14, after V lost 4 bases and J lost 4 bases. CDR3 in DNA: TGTGCCAGCAGCCTCGACGTTCGGGGGACTAGCGTGTACGAGCAGTACTTC. It specifies CASSLDVRGTSVYEQYF.

The chain's CDR3 is CASSSGQGLGEQYF. CDR3 bases: TGTGCCAGCAGCTCTGGACAGGGGTTGGGCGAGCAGTACTTC. V gene TRBV7-9 combines with J gene TRBJ2-7, with 9 bases aligning to TRBD1. Trimming cost V 4 bases and J 6 bases; bases outside gene matches: 7. CDR1 and CDR2 from the germline V gene are SEHNR and FQNEAQ (reference sequence). The CDR3 runs 14 residues.

The rearrangement joins TRBV7-2 to TRBJ2-3; 7 nucleotides agree with TRBD2. The CDR3 spans 15 residues. Germline values: CDR1 SGHTA, CDR2 FQGNSA. J gave up 2 bases and V 8 bases, and 10 bases lay outside the gene matches. DNA of the CDR3: TGTGCCAGCGGGGTGACTAGCAGAATCACAGATACGCAGTATTTT. Translating it yields CASGVTSRITDTQYF.

The rearrangement uses TRBV30 and TRBJ1-5; TRBD1 might be the D (6 bases). In germline, CDR1 is GTSNPN, CDR2 SVGIG (reference sequence). The CDR3 runs 14 residues. Trimming took off 1 base at V and 7 bases at J, with 14 bases between the two ends. This chain's CDR3 is CAWSEGGGGQPQHF. The CDR3 nucleotides are TGTGCCTGGAGTGAGGGGGGAGGGGGGCAGCCCCAGCATTTT.

The chain has TRBV4-3 and TRBJ2-5, with a weak D call TRBD2 (6 bases). The J call is doubtful: the DNA matches TRBJ2-7 better. This CDR3 has 14 amino acids. Germline V gene sequence: CDR1 LGHNA, CDR2 YSLEER. The CDR3 spells CASSRGTSNYEQYF. CDR3 DNA: TGCGCCAGCAGCCGGGGGACTTCGAACTACGAGCAGTACTTC.

V and J are TRBV5-6 and TRBJ2-3, with D perhaps TRBD2 (6 bases). Trimming removed 4 bases from V and 4 bases from J, with 19 bases in between. This CDR3 contains 16 residues. Looked up from germline, CDR1 is SGHDT and CDR2 is YYEEEE. The CDR3 spells CASSPEGLAQADTQYF. For the CDR3, the DNA is TGTGCCAGCAGCCCCGAAGGGCTAGCGCAGGCAGATACGCAGTATTTT.

V gene TRBV27 combines with J gene TRBJ1-5; D is perhaps TRBD1 (5 bases). This CDR3 has 16 residues. Germline V gene lookup returns CDR1 MNHEY and CDR2 SMNVEV (reference sequence). V was trimmed by 4 bases and J by 4 bases, leaving 17 bases between them. CDR3 protein: CASSSSGHGVNQPQHF. The CDR3 nucleotides are TGTGCCAGCAGTTCCTCTGGACACGGCGTAAATCAGCCCCAGCATTTT.

J is TRBJ1-2 and V is TRBV6-1; D call uncertain. V was cut by 6 bases and J by 8 bases, with 22 bases left in between. Germline V gene sequence: CDR1 MNHNS, CDR2 SASEGT. This CDR3 comprises 15 residues. Here the CDR3 reads CASSPTIVTLEGYTF. The DNA for the CDR3 is TGTGCCAGCAGCCCAACGATAGTGACCCTAGAGGGCTACACCTTC.

The chain recombines TRBV10-3 with TRBJ1-1, with TRBD1 identical over 11 bases. With 4 bases clipped from V and 0 bases from J, the junction kept 16 bases outside the gene matches. The CDR3 sequence is 20 residues long. The germline V gene has CDR1 ENHRY and CDR2 SYGVKD. The CDR3 reads CAISGRSGVGTGGMNTEAFF. CDR3 DNA: TGTGCCATCAGTGGACGGTCGGGGGTCGGGACAGGGGGTATGAACACTGAAGCTTTCTTT.

V gene TRBV2 combines with J gene TRBJ2-7; 10 bases map to TRBD2. Trimming took 4 bases from V and 3 from J; bases not matched to a gene: 6. CDR1 is SNHLY, CDR2 FYNNEI, per germline. The CDR3 sequence is 15 residues long. The CDR3: CASSGGLAAHYEQYF. In DNA, the CDR3 is TGTGCCAGCAGTGGAGGACTAGCGGCGCACTACGAGCAGTACTTC.

V and J are TRBV19 and TRBJ1-5, with 7 bases matching TRBD1. With V trimmed by 4 bases and J by 7 bases, 7 bases remained unmatched. CDR3 size: 14 residues. CDR1 LNHDA and CDR2 SQIVND come from the germline V gene (reference sequence). The CDR3 bases are TGTGCCAGTAGTAGGACAGGTCGGAACCAGCCCCAGCATTTT. Its protein is CASSRTGRNQPQHF.

The rearrangement links TRBV18 to TRBJ2-1; 12 nucleotides align to TRBD2. The germline V gene encodes CDR1 KGHSH and CDR2 LQKENI. This CDR3 region has 17 residues. With V trimmed by 5 bases and J by 8 bases, 13 bases remained unmatched. CDR3 amino acids: CASSSSPTSGRRDEQFF. In nucleotides, the CDR3 is TGTGCCAGCTCATCCTCACCGACTAGCGGGAGAAGGGATGAGCAGTTCTTC.

The chain carries TRBV18 and TRBJ2-7; tentatively, D is TRBD2 (6 bases). From germline, CDR1 is KGHSH and CDR2 LQKENI. There are 13 residues in the CDR3. The V end was cut by 1 base, the J end by 6 bases, with 10 bases between. The CDR3 DNA reads as TGTGCCAGCTCACCACGGGGGGTGGTCGAGCAGTACTTC. Translation gives CASSPRGVVEQYF.

The chain joins TRBV4-3 to TRBJ2-1; a weak D match, TRBD1 (5 bases). Trimming pared 1 base from V and 9 bases from J, leaving 16 bases between. The V gene's germline CDR1 is LGHNA and CDR2 YSLEER. The CDR3 loop spans 15 amino acids. The DNA of the CDR3 is TGCGCCAGCAGCCAAGCAGGGTCCTTAGTTGGTGAGCAGTTCTTC. Translating it yields CASSQAGSLVGEQFF.

This clone has a handful of counts. J is TRBJ2-7 and V is TRBV29-1, with TRBD1 matching 7 bases. With 3 bases clipped from V and 2 bases from J, the junction kept 13 bases outside the gene matches. The CDR3 runs to 16 residues. Germline values: CDR1 SQVTM, CDR2 ANQGSEA. The CDR3 here is CSVEKVQGLGAYEQYF. The CDR3 nucleotides are TGCAGCGTTGAGAAGGTACAGGGGTTAGGGGCCTACGAGCAGTACTTC.

This clone showed up just a few times. The gene calls are TRBV19 and TRBJ2-1, with TRBD2 as a possible D gene (5 bases). The V end lost 3 bases, the J end lost 10 bases, and 16 bases lay between the germline ends. CDR1 and CDR2 from the germline V gene are LNHDA and SQIVND (reference sequence). The CDR3 runs to 14 residues. CDR3 nucleotide sequence: TGTGCCAGTAGTATCGGCGGGCGTACGGGGGAGCAGTTCTTC. Its protein product is CASSIGGRTGEQFF.

The sample holds a few counts of this clone. The chain combines TRBV27 with TRBJ1-1, with TRBD1 identical over 7 bases. The junction had 9 bases not matched to a gene; V was cut back by 4 bases and J by 4 bases. Germline loops: CDR1 MNHEY, CDR2 SMNVEV (reference sequence). The CDR3 totals 15 residues. The CDR3 reads CASSYSIHRGTEAFF. CDR3 DNA: TGTGCCAGCAGTTACTCGATCCACAGGGGCACTGAAGCTTTCTTT.